These T cell receptor beta chains were read from a single sample in a study of blood T cell repertoires in COVID-19. The protocol was immunoSEQ multiplex PCR, while the TCRdb copy is restricted to in-frame clones and leaves out a portion. The repertoire includes roughly 400,000 clones, around nine tenths of them detected once, and approximately 9.3% sits in the top ten. Sequencing input: PBMCs or T cells enriched from blood (not recorded which). The receptors were sampled from a woman in her 50s who had recovered from COVID-19. Each CDR3 is given without its conserved first and last residue. Each record gives: J gene, clone size, V gene, CDR3 length, CDR3 protein. Part of the rows lack a size; the others show once, few, many or a class for expanded clones.

J: TRBJ1-1; size: -; V: TRBV6-6; length: 11; CDR3: ASSYSRGVEAF
J: TRBJ2-1; size: -; V: TRBV9; length: 14; CDR3: ASSQFGGTGGNEQF
J: TRBJ1-4; size: once; V: TRBV5-1; length: 13; CDR3: ASSLNRATNEKLF
J: TRBJ2-3; size: -; V: TRBV28; length: 15; CDR3: ASRGTGGHSSTDTQY
J: TRBJ2-5; size: -; V: TRBV12-3/TRBV12-4; length: 11; CDR3: ASSIRLRETQY
J: TRBJ1-2; size: -; V: TRBV9; length: 13; CDR3: ASSDGTGAGYGYT
J: TRBJ2-5; size: -; V: TRBV15; length: 12; CDR3: ATARRGPQETQY
J: TRBJ1-2; size: once; V: TRBV6-5; length: 13; CDR3: ASSYTTATNYGYT
J: TRBJ1-4; size: -; V: TRBV27; length: 12; CDR3: ASRRRGWDEKLF
J: TRBJ2-1; size: -; V: TRBV7-3; length: 14; CDR3: ASSLVGEGSYNEQF
J: TRBJ2-7; size: -; V: TRBV10-3; length: 12; CDR3: AISESVGGYEQY
J: TRBJ1-1; size: -; V: TRBV9; length: 14; CDR3: ASSVGQGAPYTEAF
J: TRBJ1-2; size: -; V: TRBV24-1; length: 11; CDR3: ATSDRGGYGYT